The 21 T cell receptor beta chains in this list originate from one sample, sequenced in a study of T cells in Graves' hyperthyroidism and ophthalmopathy. Amplified TCR beta CDR3 regions came from RNA transcripts. In the first-round RT-PCR of the TCR CDR3, the HTBI primer set was used. TCRdb ran MiXCR on the multiplex PCR reads and lists one entry per CDR3 protein. The sample includes hundreds of thousands of distinct CDR3 sequences, nearly 45% of them seen just once. The sequencing sample was made of peripheral blood or thyroid tissue (not recorded which). All receptors come from an adult man with Graves' disease, either hyperthyroidism or ophthalmopathy (not recorded which).

In this sample, this clonotype turned up many times. The chain uses TRBV29-1 and TRBJ1-2; TRBD1 matches 9 bases. Germline lookup yields CDR1 SQVTM and CDR2 ANQGSEA. The ends lost 3 bases at V and 7 bases at J; junction bases unmatched: 9. The CDR3 runs 14 residues. The CDR3 nucleotides are TGCAGCGTTGACCCCACCGGGACAGGGTTTGGCTACACCTTC. It encodes CSVDPTGTGFGYTF.

This clonotype was seen more than once but under ten times. The chain links TRBV11-1 to TRBJ2-5, with 8 bases matching TRBD1. The CDR3 runs 17 residues. CDR1 is SGHAT, CDR2 FQDESV, per germline (reference sequence). J lost 4 bases, V lost 2 bases, and 12 bases had no gene match. The CDR3 sequence: CASSLMAGGAGGETQYF. The CDR3 bases are TGTGCCAGCAGCTTAATGGCAGGGGGCGCCGGGGGAGAGACCCAGTACTTC.

This clonotype was recorded many times. The V and J genes are TRBV2 and TRBJ2-6; D might be TRBD1 or TRBD2, each matching 5 bases. The V and J ends lost 6 bases and 0 bases respectively, with 12 bases between them. Germline loops: CDR1 SNHLY, CDR2 FYNNEI. The length of the CDR3 is 16 residues. Here the CDR3 DNA reads TGTGCCAGCAGCTGGGGGAACCTCTCTGGGGCCAACGTCCTGACTTTC. This sequence encodes CASSWGNLSGANVLTF.

The chain has TRBV5-1 and TRBJ2-5; TRBD2 matches 7 bases. Germline V gives CDR1 SGHRS, CDR2 YFSETQ. This CDR3 is 16 amino acids long. V shed 4 bases and J 0 bases; nucleotides not matched to a gene: 9. The CDR3 region has the DNA TGCGCCAGCAGCACCCAAGGGCGGGGGAACCAAGAGACCCAGTACTTC. It translates to CASSTQGRGNQETQYF.

This clonotype was detected a few times. The CDR3 bases are TGTGCCAGCAGTATGACAGTGTTTGAAGCTTTCTTT. Its translation is CASSMTVFEAFF. This rearrangement joins TRBV6-5 to TRBJ1-1, with a weak D call TRBD1 (5 bases). The germline V gene encodes CDR1 MNHEY and CDR2 SVGAGI. The CDR3 is 12 amino acids. Trimming took off 5 bases at V and 7 bases at J, with 11 bases between the two ends.

The chain employs TRBV7-3 and TRBJ1-6; 10 bases are shared with TRBD1. The CDR3 is 14 residues long. Germline V gene lookup returns CDR1 SGHTA and CDR2 FQGTGA. With 6 bases clipped from V and 16 bases from J, the junction kept 12 bases outside the gene matches. CDR3 nucleotide sequence: TGTGCCAGCAGTCCCGGGACAGGGGTAATACCACTCCACTTT. Amino acids: CASSPGTGVIPLHF.

This clonotype was observed a handful of times. The J gene is TRBJ1-5, the V gene TRBV5-1, with D unresolved. Germline CDR1 reads SGHRS; CDR2 reads YFSETQ. The length of the CDR3 is 16 residues. The ends were cut back, 0 bases at V and 0 bases at J, with 10 bases in the middle. The CDR3 here is CASSLGASGSNQPQHF. As DNA, the CDR3 is TGCGCCAGCAGCTTGGGAGCTTCCGGTAGCAATCAGCCCCAGCATTTT.

The sample holds many counts of this clonotype. The genes are TRBV29-1 and TRBJ2-5; no firm D call. This CDR3 spans 13 amino acids. CDR1 is SQVTM and CDR2 is ANQGSEA in the germline V gene. Trimming left V 1 base short and J 4 bases short, with 10 bases between. The CDR3 region is CSVEVLVGETQYF. Here the CDR3 DNA reads TGCAGCGTTGAAGTGCTCGTCGGAGAGACCCAGTACTTC.

This clonotype came up many times. The genes are TRBV11-2 and TRBJ1-2; tentatively, D is TRBD1 (5 bases). Germline values: CDR1 SGHAT, CDR2 FQNNGV. Trimming shortened V by 6 bases and J by 4 bases, and 15 bases separated the two germline ends. The CDR3 has 14 amino acids. The CDR3: CASSSTQGAYGYTF. The CDR3 DNA sequence: TGTGCCAGCAGTTCTACTCAGGGTGCCTATGGCTACACCTTC.

This clonotype was found a few times. The V gene is TRBV9, the J gene TRBJ1-2, with 7 bases fitting TRBD1. CDR3 length equals 13 residues. V dropped 4 bases and J dropped 4; count of bases not matched to a gene: 4. Germline values: CDR1 SGDLS, CDR2 YYNGEE. The CDR3 DNA reads as TGTGCCAGCAGCCAAGGGGACAGCTATGGCTACACCTTC. This translates into CASSQGDSYGYTF.

The chain uses TRBV27 and TRBJ1-6, with 8 bases identical to TRBD1. The length of the CDR3 is 13 residues. Trimming cost V 4 bases and J 8 bases; bases outside gene matches: 1. The germline V gene has CDR1 MNHEY and CDR2 SMNVEV (reference sequence). The CDR3 DNA reads TGTGCCAGCAGTTGGGACAGGTATTCACCCCTCCACTTT. It is translated as CASSWDRYSPLHF.

As to this clonotype: At one end the junction does not follow the germline gene, possibly because of a read error. The chain recombines TRBV5-1 with TRBJ1-5; D unresolved. The CDR3 loop spans 14 amino acids. Germline V CDR1 and CDR2: SGHRS, YFSETQ. This chain's CDR3 is CASSLAGGNQSQHF. CDR3 nucleotide sequence: TGCGCCAGCAGCTTGGCCGGCGGGAATCAGTCCCAGCATTTT.

Turning to this clonotype: Compared with germline, one end of the junction differs, possibly owing to a read error. The chain employs TRBV4-3 and TRBJ1-2, with D possibly being TRBD1 (5 bases). CDR3 length: 17 amino acids. Germline CDR1 LGHNA, CDR2 YSLEER. CDR3 nucleotide sequence: TGCGTCAGCAGCCAAGATGTTCGGGGGACCGTAAACTATGGCTACACCTTC. It codes for CVSSQDVRGTVNYGYTF.

The rearrangement links TRBV2 to TRBJ1-5; 7 nucleotides agree with TRBD1. V lost 5 bases, J lost 7 bases, and 8 bases stayed unmatched. Looked up from germline, CDR1 is SNHLY and CDR2 is FYNNEI. The CDR3 is 14 amino acids. This CDR3 reads CASSSDRVLQPQHF. DNA for the CDR3: TGTGCCAGCAGTTCTGACAGGGTTCTGCAGCCCCAGCATTTT.

The sample holds many counts of this clonotype. The chain is built from TRBV2 and TRBJ2-5, with D tentatively TRBD2 (5 bases). V was shortened by 6 bases and J by 5 bases, with 13 bases between the two germline ends. Germline CDR1 SNHLY, CDR2 FYNNEI. The CDR3 spans 13 residues. CDR3 loop: CASSEDGGETQYF. DNA for the CDR3: TGTGCCAGCAGCGAGGACGGCGGGGAGACCCAGTACTTC.

This clonotype was detected a few times. This chain joins TRBV6-5 and TRBJ2-7; 8 positions match TRBD2. The CDR3 is 15 residues long. Germline lookup yields CDR1 MNHEY and CDR2 SVGAGI. Trimming at V came to 6 bases and at J to 5 bases, leaving 12 bases not matched to a gene. The CDR3 nucleotides read TGTGCCAGCAGCCGGGTGGCGAGCGGGAGCCACGAGCAGTACTTC. Its translation is CASSRVASGSHEQYF.

This clonotype came up once. A junction end diverges from the germline sequence, so it may reflect a read error. This chain uses TRBV10-2 with TRBJ1-6; D might be TRBD1 (6 bases). Germline CDR1 is WSHSY and CDR2 is SAAADI. The CDR3 sequence is 15 residues long. The CDR3 DNA sequence: TGCGTCAGCAGTGAGTCGAAGCCAGGGGATTCACCCCTCCACTTT. It specifies CVSSESKPGDSPLHF.

Notes on this clonotype: The junction departs from germline at one end; a sequencing error may be responsible. The V and J genes are TRBV7-2 and TRBJ2-7, with 9 bases aligning to TRBD2. CDR1 is SGHTA, CDR2 FQGNSA, per germline. The CDR3 has 18 amino acids. The CDR3 loop is CASGLGVMAGGPGTEQYF. The CDR3 DNA sequence: TGTGCCAGCGGCTTAGGGGTTATGGCGGGGGGGCCGGGGACCGAGCAGTACTTC.

In this sample, this clonotype turned up a few times. The chain employs TRBV20-1 and TRBJ2-7; TRBD1 is a possible D gene (5 bases). There are 14 residues in the CDR3. The germline CDR1 and CDR2 sequences are DFQATT and SNEGSKA (reference sequence). Trimming took off 1 base at V and 0 bases at J, with 10 bases between the two ends. The CDR3 nucleotides are TGCAGTGCTAGAGTCAGGGCAAGCTCCTACGAGCAGTACTTC. It encodes CSARVRASSYEQYF.

This clonotype came up many times. The CDR3 spells CASSARTGEGEKLFF. As DNA, the CDR3 is TGTGCCAGCAGTGCAAGGACAGGGGAAGGTGAAAAACTGTTTTTT. This chain links TRBV2 with TRBJ1-4; 9 nucleotides line up with TRBD1. From germline, CDR1 is SNHLY and CDR2 FYNNEI. The V segment lost 4 bases and the J segment 7 bases; nucleotides outside the gene matches: 7. This CDR3 has 15 amino acids.

This clonotype has only a few counts. J is TRBJ2-7 and V is TRBV2, with TRBD2 matching over 9 bases. Germline values: CDR1 SNHLY, CDR2 FYNNEI. CDR3 size: 17 residues. V was clipped by 1 base and J by 6 bases; unmatched bases: 13. The DNA of the CDR3 is TGTGCCAGCAGTGAAGGGCTCTCGAGCGGGAGGAGGTTCGAGCAGTACTTC. Its protein product is CASSEGLSSGRRFEQYF.